Listed here are 7 T cell receptor beta chains from one sample, sequenced in a study of T cell responses to AZD1222 COVID-19 vaccine. Assay: immunoSEQ multiplex PCR; the TCRdb copy retains only in-frame clones and omits some. Among 95,000 to 150,000 clones listed, about 90% were seen once. The input for sequencing was peripheral blood, taken on day 0 of AZD1222 vaccination. Every receptor here comes from an adult in good health.

The chain carries TRBV10-1 and TRBJ1-2; D call uncertain. V shed 3 bases and J shed 3 bases, with 8 bases lying between them. This CDR3 is built from 13 residues. CDR1 and CDR2 from the germline V gene are WNHNN and SYGVQD (reference sequence). The CDR3 spells CASSDSADYGYTF. In DNA, the CDR3 is TGCGCCAGCAGTGACTCGGCAGACTATGGCTACACCTTC.

This clone appeared once. The gene calls are TRBV30 and TRBJ2-5; D remains ambiguous. The germline V and J ends were trimmed by 3 bases and 1 base, with 9 bases remaining between them. Per the germline V gene, CDR1 is GTSNPN and CDR2 is SVGIG (reference sequence). The CDR3 covers 13 residues. CDR3 sequence reads: CAWRATGQETQYF. CDR3 DNA sequence: TGTGCCTGGAGGGCGACGGGCCAAGAGACCCAGTACTTC.

CDR3 protein: CASSLSSYEQYF. CDR3 DNA: TGTGCCAGCAGCTTATCCTCCTACGAGCAGTACTTC. This chain uses TRBV11-3 with TRBJ2-7; D is ambiguous. CDR3 size: 12 residues. Looked up from germline, CDR1 is SGHNT and CDR2 is YENEEA. V was shortened by 2 bases and J by 0 bases, with 2 bases between the two germline ends.

V usage is TRBV3-1 (or the pseudogene TRBV3-2) and J usage is TRBJ1-1; unclear D gene. Trimming took 1 base from V and 8 from J, leaving 8 bases between them. This CDR3 is built from 12 residues. Germline V lookup: CDR1 LGHDT, CDR2 YNNKEL (reference sequence). In DNA form, the CDR3 reads TGTGCCAGCAGCCAAGTTGGGAGGGAAGCTTTCTTT. This gives the protein CASSQVGREAFF.

The V call is TRBV11-3, the J call TRBJ1-5; D may be TRBD1 (5 bases). Germline-derived CDR1 and CDR2 are SGHNT and YENEEA. The V end was cut by 8 bases, the J end by 1 base, with 15 bases between. This CDR3 contains 15 residues. Here the CDR3 reads CASGLQRGSNQPQHF. Here the CDR3 DNA reads TGTGCCAGCGGATTACAGCGGGGGAGCAATCAGCCCCAGCATTTT.

The rearrangement links TRBV3-1 (or the pseudogene TRBV3-2) to TRBJ2-1, with TRBD2 matching over 9 bases. Germline values: CDR1 LGHDT, CDR2 YNNKEL (reference sequence). The CDR3 contains 16 residues. The ends lost 6 bases at V and 0 bases at J; junction bases unmatched: 6. CDR3 protein: CASRPGLAVSYNEQFF. The CDR3 DNA follows: TGTGCCAGCAGACCGGGACTAGCAGTCTCCTACAATGAGCAGTTCTTC.

The chain joins TRBV15 to TRBJ2-7; 9 positions agree with TRBD1. Germline V gene sequence: CDR1 LNHNV, CDR2 YYDKDF (reference sequence). After removal of 3 bases from V and 2 bases from J, the junction contained 11 bases not matched to a gene. CDR3 length equals 17 residues. Here the CDR3 DNA reads TGTGCCACCAGCAGGACCCCCGGCGGGACAGGGACCTACGAGCAGTACTTC. It encodes CATSRTPGGTGTYEQYF.